What follows describes a single T cell receptor beta chain. Its antigen is undetermined. With V trimmed by 4 bases and J by 4 bases, 9 bases remained unmatched. CDR3 size: 16 residues. Germline CDR1 is LGHNA and CDR2 is YSLEER. The data were obtained in a study of T cells after yellow fever vaccination. Whole-study findings and limits: Abundant bulk-derived clonotypes could contaminate FACS-sorted repertoires. Peaking on day 5 versus 15, the secondary response was faster but weaker. Post-booster samples contained most primary-vaccination clones (more than 95% CD4, less than 90% CD8).

A universal primer site and UMIs were added as TCR cDNA was made by 5'RACE template switching. TCRdb independently ran MiXCR on the 5' RACE reads; one entry per CDR3 protein. The sample has just under 600,000 distinct CDR3 sequences; about 13% are singletons. The source of this sequence is a man younger than 45 who received the YFV17D yellow fever vaccine. This rearrangement joins TRBV4-3 to TRBJ2-3, with 9 positions matching TRBD2. This specimen was PBMCs, taken on the day of the yellow fever booster vaccination. CDR3 residues: CASSRLGLASSDTQYF. DNA of the CDR3: TGCGCCAGCAGCCGCCTCGGACTAGCGTCATCAGATACGCAGTATTTT.